The TCR beta chain described here comes from a study of blood T cell repertoires in COVID-19. Generated by immunoSEQ multiplex PCR, the TCRdb table keeps only in-frame clones and is missing some. The data hold fewer than 80,000 clones, with roughly 86% observed a single time. This sequence was found in a woman aged 45-65 years with active or convalescent COVID-19. Source material: peripheral blood.

This CDR3 reads CASSLIDRGTEAFF. The CDR3 DNA is TGTGCCAGCAGTTTGATAGACAGGGGCACTGAAGCTTTCTTT. V and J are TRBV27 and TRBJ1-1; 8 bases line up with TRBD1. The junction had 4 bases not matched to a gene; V was cut back by 3 bases and J by 4 bases. CDR1 is MNHEY, CDR2 SMNVEV, per germline (reference sequence). This CDR3 is 14 amino acids long.